This T cell receptor (beta chain) comes out of a study of blood T cells in healthy people across ages. Study at large: The template switching approach captured approximately one barcoded beta molecule for every two T cells.

A second PCR, run for about 7 to 11 cycles, used a sample-barcoded 5' primer plus a J-beta primer mix. Every sample gave at least 2.5 million paired-end reads containing CDR3. TCRdb fed the 5' RACE reads into MiXCR, producing one record per CDR3 protein. The repertoire holds approximately 2,000,000 distinct CDR3 sequences, with approximately 40% as singletons. There are 14 residues in the CDR3. With V trimmed by 11 bases and J by 6 bases, 13 bases remained unmatched. On this clonotype itself: Antigen: not known.

Findings and limits, study-wide: Roughly linear declines in TCR beta diversity per million T cells occurred with age. There were more naive CD4+ cells and higher diversity in long-lived donors than in aged donors.

V is TRBV12-3 or TRBV12-4 and J is TRBJ2-1, with 7 bases that match TRBD2. The sample taken for sequencing was blood. The TCR sequence derives from a human donor in good health. The CDR3: CAGAKRGHSNEQFF. CDR3 coding DNA: TGTGCCGGGGCAAAGCGGGGCCATTCCAATGAGCAGTTCTTC.